The entry that follows covers one T cell receptor beta chain sequence. The antigen it recognizes is unknown. Nothing much larger sits one base from this clone, and base qualities are not available. The germline V gene sets CDR1 to SGHNT and CDR2 to YENEEA. The CDR3 has 14 amino acids, counting the end cysteine and phenylalanine. Only the CDR3 DNA stays, 42 bases, in frame from base 1. V is pruned by 5 bases and J by 4 bases, leaving 6 bases of the junction without a gene match. The treatment or condition label here, explained by the study, means: approximately nine-day PBMC culture with coronavirus spike peptide pools or control peptides (ViraFEST assay). The ViraFEST assay, used in the study, expanded antigen-specific T cells with peptide pools and then identified the expanded clonotypes through TCR sequencing. The convalescent patients' positive SARS-CoV-2 PCR tests were from March to December 2020, which was before the Alpha, Beta and Delta variants emerged in the United States. Each well held around 2.1 million PBMCs cultured with roughly 9.2 ug/ml peptide pools in IMDM containing roughly 5% human AB serum and 7.5 to 10 IU/ml IL-2. On days 3 and 7, half of the culture medium was replaced with fresh IL-2-containing medium. After more than 8 days of culture, CD4+ T cells were isolated by negative selection using the EasySep CD4+ T cell isolation kit. Ficoll-Paque Plus gradient centrifugation was used to isolate PBMCs from whole blood, and the isolated PBMCs were then either used fresh or cryopreserved at -140C. In general, triplicate wells were set up for every culture condition.

The method was PCR. DNA from cultured CD4+ T cells underwent TCR sequencing with the Oncomine TCR Beta short-read assay at the Johns Hopkins FTIC core. The QIAamp micro DNA kit was used to extract genomic DNA from the cultured CD4+ T cells. Oncomine TCR Beta libraries from cultured CD4+ T cells were pooled using unique dual indexes and sequenced on an Illumina iSeq 100. Per the original workflow: Non-productive sequences were removed, and CDR3s not starting with C, not ending with F or W, or shorter than 7 amino acids were discarded. The MANAFEST web application identified antigen-specific clonotypes by comparing peptide-stimulated wells against reference wells and other culture wells. For a clone to be called positive, the clone needed an FDR below 0.05, an odds ratio above 5, and a productive frequency above 0.1% in at least two of three replicate wells. Cross-reactive clonotypes were defined as significantly expanded in both SARS-CoV-2 spike wells and at least one common cold coronavirus spike condition. Using R version 3.6.1, CDR3 homology was evaluated through Levenshtein distances (stringdist) along with unrooted phylogenetic trees (ape). TCRdb reprocessing: public reads trimmed at Q25 with fastp, clones called with MiXCR, in-frame beta chains kept. Entries that share a CDR3 protein sequence are merged under the most common genes and DNA. The V and J calls and clone size are TCRdb's, not the authors'. The sample profile shows roughly 16,000 distinct CDR3 sequences; approximately 52% of them were found once. Around 3.4% of the sample belongs to the ten largest clones.

This specimen comes from a study of vaccination and CD4 T cells after COVID-19 (dated by TCRdb to 2021 to 2024). Regarding the study in general: SARS-CoV-2 positivity had been established in the convalescent patients by nasal swab PCR, and mild disease was recorded in nine or ten of these patients and severe disease in one. The convalescent cohort included six males and four females, with two Hispanic individuals, seven Caucasians, two Asians and one multiracial person. Participants got two doses of the Pfizer-BioNTech BNT162b2 vaccine (n=8) or two doses of the Moderna mRNA-1273 vaccine (n=2). Post-COVID blood samples from convalescent patients were collected a median of 101 days after diagnosis, with a range of roughly 35 to 180 days. Post-vaccine blood samples were obtained a median of approximately 70 days after the second vaccine dose, with a range of about 13 to 241 days. The cultures were stimulated with overlapping spike peptide pools from SARS-CoV-2 and from the common cold coronaviruses HCoV-NL63, HCoV-OC43 and HCoV-229E. As controls, cultures received a CEFX viral epitope pool (the positive control), an HIV-1 Nef peptide pool (the negative control), or no peptide at all. The spike-specific CD4+ TCR repertoire was compared before and after mRNA vaccination in fewer than eleven COVID-19 convalescent patients and several infection-naive healthy vaccine recipients. On the study overall, not on this receptor specifically: In convalescent patients, a median approximately 83% of post-vaccine SARS-CoV-2-reactive clones were detected only after vaccination, suggesting vaccine-specific priming. The median number of SARS-CoV-2-reactive clonotypes rose from under 25 after infection to roughly 38 after vaccination, but the change was not significant. Relatively few convalescent patients were included in the study, and early timepoints after natural infection were not analyzed. Nearly all vaccine-specific clones in convalescent patients (304 of 307) were mono-reactive for SARS-CoV-2 spike rather than cross-reactive with common cold coronaviruses.

This receptor was identified in a human donor who had recovered from COVID-19. The material was CD4+ T cells from blood, cultured in vitro, obtained before SARS-CoV-2 vaccination. The V gene is TRBV11-3 and the J gene is TRBJ1-1; TRBD1 fits 8 bases in the junction. The nucleotides read TGTGCCAGCAGCGCCCAGGGGGCTGTCACTGAAGCTTTCTTT. Protein translation: CASSAQGAVTEAFF.